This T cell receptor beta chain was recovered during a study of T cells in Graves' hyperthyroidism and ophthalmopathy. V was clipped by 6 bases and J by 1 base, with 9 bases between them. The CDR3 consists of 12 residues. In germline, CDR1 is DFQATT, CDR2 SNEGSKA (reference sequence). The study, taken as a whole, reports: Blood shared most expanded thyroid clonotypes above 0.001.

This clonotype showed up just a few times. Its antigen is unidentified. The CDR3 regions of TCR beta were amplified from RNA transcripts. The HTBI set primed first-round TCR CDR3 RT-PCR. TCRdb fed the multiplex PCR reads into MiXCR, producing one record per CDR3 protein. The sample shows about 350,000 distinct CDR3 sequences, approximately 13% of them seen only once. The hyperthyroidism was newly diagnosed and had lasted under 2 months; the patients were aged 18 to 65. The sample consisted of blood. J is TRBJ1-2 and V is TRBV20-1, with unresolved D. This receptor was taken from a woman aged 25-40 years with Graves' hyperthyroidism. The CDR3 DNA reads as TGCAGTGCCTCAGAATTTAACTATGGCTACACCTTC. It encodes CSASEFNYGYTF.